This T cell receptor (beta chain) is drawn from a study of molecular identifiers for immune sequencing clone quantification (dated by TCRdb to the late 2010s). The study in broad terms: For a replicate experiment, RNA from around 18,000 or 91,000 naive CD8 T cells was divided into five aliquots, and four of the five aliquots were sequenced. CD8 T cells were used in a methods study to benchmark molecular-identifier clustering-based TCR repertoire sequencing (MIDCIRS) and TCR RNA copy counting.

Study-level results and caveats: Spiked-in Jurkat TCR RNA (10 copies' worth), which is not part of the donor repertoire, was contained in the naive libraries. Approximately 3.1 recovered TCR RNA copies per cell were obtained by modeling, versus 9 to 10 by digital PCR, implying a capture efficiency of about 30%. Highly expanded clone sizes could be underestimated if identical TCR molecules share a barcode. In CMV-specific effector cells, over 97% of molecules were held by clones above 20 RNA copies, whereas under 1% of molecules were held by such clones in naive cells. Without barcode sub-clustering, chimeric consensus sequences inflated TCR diversity; chimeras reached as high as 47%. Spiked-in Jurkat TCR RNA equivalent to a single cell was reported to be detectable even among 850,000 to 1,000,000 naive CD8 T cells.

Preparation of the library involved PCR. The listed sequencing device is NextSeq 500. Preparation of bulk TCR libraries followed a previously described approach, with the TCR primers listed in Table S5. The Qiagen AllPrep DNA/RNA kit was used to purify total RNA. Before analysis, reads from multiple sequencing runs of the same library were pooled. Per the source publication's procedure: Reads were retained only if their TCR constant sequence matched exactly, and those retained reads were trimmed to 150 nt and grouped according to their 12-nt molecular barcodes. Reads in each barcode group were sub-clustered using a 15% Levenshtein threshold, and a quality-weighted consensus sequence was built for each RNA molecule. Non-functional sequences were excluded, and lower-count sequences lying one edit away from another sequence were also excluded. Barcode sub-clusters with fewer than 20% of the maximum read count were removed, based on fitting two negative binomial distributions. TCRdb's own reprocessing of the public reads used fastp at Q25 and MiXCR and kept productive beta chains. Rows are combined by CDR3 protein, so each entry shows the most common genes and DNA. The V and J calls were determined by TCRdb, not by the authors. The sample table contains approximately 630,000 distinct CDR3 sequences; only one count was recorded for approximately 24% of them. The biggest ten clones account for about 0.78% of the sample.

In its sample, this clonotype was seen many times. Its antigen target is currently unknown. Per-nucleotide qualities are absent, and no much larger clonotype sits a single base away. The germline V gene yields MNHNS for CDR1 and SASEGT for CDR2. The CDR3 runs 16 amino acids, cysteine and phenylalanine included. Here the CDR3 DNA is all that survives: 48 bases in frame from base 1. Trimming costs V 1 base and J 13 bases, and their ends lie 25 bases apart. Libraries of naive CD8 T cells were built from about 21,000 to 970,000 sorted cells, with 10%, 30% or 50% of the purified RNA used. On a BD FACSAria II, naive CD8 T cells were FACS-sorted as CD8+CD4-CCR7+CD45RA+ and collected into RLT Plus buffer. To test detection sensitivity, Jurkat RNA equal to ten TCR copies was added to samples of about 19,000-1,100,000 naive CD8 T cells. Enrichment of CD8 T cells was performed with RosetteSep CD8+ T Cell Enrichment Cocktail and Ficoll-Paque, after which ACK red cell lysis was carried out.

Sequenced input: naive CD8+ T cells from blood, with Jurkat cell RNA spiked in. The intended sense of this specimen's cell subset or site label: FACS-sorted CD8+CD4-CCR7+CD45RA+ naive T cells. The chain is encoded by TRBV6-1 joined to TRBJ1-1; no D gene can be assigned with confidence. This clonotype originated in a human donor in good health. Some libraries in this study had Jurkat cell RNA spiked in. The DNA sequence is as follows: TGTGCCAGCAGTGAAGGTGTAGTTCGGGGTCCGTTAGTTGGTTTCTTT. It codes for CASSEGVVRGPLVGFF.